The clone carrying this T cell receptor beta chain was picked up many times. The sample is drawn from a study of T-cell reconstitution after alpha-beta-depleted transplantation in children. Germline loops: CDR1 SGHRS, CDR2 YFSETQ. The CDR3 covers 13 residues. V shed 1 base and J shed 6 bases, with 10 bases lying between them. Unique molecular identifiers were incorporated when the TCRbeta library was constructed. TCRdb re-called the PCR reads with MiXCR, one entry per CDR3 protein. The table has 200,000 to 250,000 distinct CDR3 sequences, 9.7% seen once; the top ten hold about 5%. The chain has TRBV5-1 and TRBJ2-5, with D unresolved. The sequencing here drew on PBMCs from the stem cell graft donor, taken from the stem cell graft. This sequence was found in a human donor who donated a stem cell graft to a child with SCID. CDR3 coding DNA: TGCGCCAGCAGCTTGATGGGTCTGCAGACCCAGTACTTC. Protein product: CASSLMGLQTQYF.